This T cell receptor (beta chain) was profiled in a study of cytomegalovirus exposure and HLA in healthy donors. Regarding the study as a whole: TRBV6-2, TRBV6-3 and some other V segments were unresolvable in 87-base-pair reads.

Comments on this clone: The antigen is unknown.

The CDR3 has 13 amino acids. The ends lost 5 bases at V and 6 bases at J; junction bases unmatched: 5. The germline CDR1 and CDR2 sequences are SGHAT and FQNNGV. The PCR made use of 60 Vbeta and 13 Jbeta primers. As processed by the authors: Per a later analysis, the number of unique TCR beta chains was some 75 million, of which roughly 10 million were shared. Repertoires were generated with immunoSEQ multiplex PCR, while TCRdb's copy carries only in-frame clones and drops some. That table supplies the V and J calls and clone size; D and trimming were determined from the DNA. The sample lists under 200,000 clones; around three quarters were seen once.

Sequenced input: PBMCs. The origin of this receptor is a woman aged 45-65 years in good health and CMV-seropositive. The gene calls are TRBV11-2 and TRBJ2-3; TRBD1 aligns across 7 bases. The CDR3 DNA follows: TGTGCCAGCAGCCCGAAGGGGGCGGATACGCAGTATTTT. Its protein product is CASSPKGADTQYF.